The 20 T cell receptor beta chains in this list originate from one sample, sequenced in a study of blood T cell repertoires in COVID-19. Profiled with immunoSEQ multiplex PCR; TCRdb holds only in-frame clones, not every one. In the table there are roughly 70,000 clones, about 68% of which are singletons. The sequenced material came from peripheral blood. The receptors here all came from a woman aged 70 to 79 with acute or convalescent COVID-19.

This clone was recorded once. The chain couples TRBV19 to TRBJ2-7; TRBD1 aligns across 11 bases. The CDR3 is made up of 15 amino acids. The V gene's germline CDR1 is LNHDA and CDR2 SQIVND (reference sequence). V gave up 6 bases and J gave up 7 bases; unmatched junction bases: 11. The CDR3 DNA reads as TGTGCCAGTAGACAATTCGGACAGGGGGCTGGGGAGCAGTACTTC. Protein: CASRQFGQGAGEQYF.

This chain joins TRBV18 and TRBJ1-1; the D is unclear. Between the trimmed V and J ends, which lost 3 bases and 5 bases, there was a span of 16 bases. CDR3 length: 15 residues. The germline CDR1 and CDR2 sequences are KGHSH and LQKENI. CDR3 residues: CASSPSVGGKTEAFF. The CDR3 DNA is TGTGCCAGCTCACCTTCCGTGGGAGGGAAAACTGAAGCTTTCTTT.

The CDR3 loop reads CASSLLRGGLYNEQFF. For the CDR3, the DNA is TGTGCCAGCAGCTTATTGCGGGGGGGTTTGTACAATGAGCAGTTCTTC. V is TRBV11-2 and J is TRBJ2-1; 9 bases are shared with TRBD2. Germline CDR1 reads SGHAT; CDR2 reads FQNNGV. V dropped 2 bases and J dropped 4; count of bases not matched to a gene: 6. The CDR3 extends over 16 amino acids.

The CDR3 region is CASSYLTSGRNHEQYF. CDR3 nucleotides: TGTGCCAGCAGTTACTTGACTAGCGGGAGGAACCACGAGCAGTACTTC. The rearrangement joins TRBV6-2 or TRBV6-3 to TRBJ2-7, with 13 positions matching TRBD2. Looked up from germline, CDR1 is MNHEY and CDR2 is SVGEGT. The V gene end was trimmed by 1 base and the J gene end by 5 bases; junction bases not matched to a gene: 5. This CDR3 is 16 amino acids long.

J is TRBJ1-6 and V is TRBV2; the D gene is possibly TRBD1 (6 bases). The CDR3 sequence is 14 residues long. The V and J ends lost 7 bases and 6 bases respectively, with 13 bases between them. The germline V gene encodes CDR1 SNHLY and CDR2 FYNNEI. CDR3 amino acids: CASNLGASNSPLHF. The CDR3 DNA reads TGTGCCAGCAATTTGGGGGCGAGTAATTCACCCCTCCACTTT.

This rearrangement joins TRBV12-3 or TRBV12-4 to TRBJ2-5; D is perhaps TRBD1 (5 bases). The CDR3 has 13 amino acids. V was cut by 5 bases and J by 5 bases, with 12 bases left in between. For the CDR3, the DNA is TGTGCCAGCAGTCGTCAGGGTTGGGAGACCCAGTACTTC. The encoded protein is CASSRQGWETQYF.

The chain has TRBV27 and TRBJ1-1; D remains unclear. The germline V gene has CDR1 MNHEY and CDR2 SMNVEV (reference sequence). V lost 3 bases and J lost 1, with 9 bases in between. The CDR3 extends over 14 amino acids. CDR3 in amino acids: CASSFLSGNTEAFF. The CDR3, as DNA: TGTGCCAGCAGTTTTTTGTCGGGGAACACTGAAGCTTTCTTT.

This clone appeared once. V is TRBV7-2 and J is TRBJ1-2; 8 bases align to TRBD1. CDR1 SGHTA and CDR2 FQGNSA come from the germline V gene. V was clipped by 0 bases and J by 7 bases; unmatched bases: 7. The CDR3 sequence is 15 residues long. The DNA of the CDR3 is TGTGCCAGCAGCTTAGCAGGGACAGGCCCGAGTGGCTACACCTTC. As protein: CASSLAGTGPSGYTF.

The chain links TRBV29-1 to TRBJ2-2, with TRBD1 as a possible D gene (5 bases). The CDR3 is 13 amino acids. CDR1 is SQVTM, CDR2 ANQGSEA, per germline. Trimming pared 4 bases from V and 5 bases from J, leaving 11 bases between. CDR3: CSVGRRQTGELFF. The CDR3 DNA reads as TGCAGCGTTGGGCGGAGACAGACCGGGGAGCTGTTTTTT.

The chain is built from TRBV9 and TRBJ2-2; 9 bases fit TRBD1. There are 16 residues in the CDR3. After removal of 4 bases from V and 7 bases from J, the junction contained 11 bases not matched to a gene. CDR1 SGDLS and CDR2 YYNGEE come from the germline V gene. The CDR3 sequence: CASSTRDRVSFGELFF. CDR3 bases: TGTGCCAGCAGCACTCGGGACAGGGTATCTTTCGGGGAGCTGTTTTTT. The full variable domain, completed using reference TRBV9 and TRBJ2-2, is DSGVTQTPKHLITATGQRVTLRCSPRSGDLSVYWYQQSLDQGLQFLIQYYNGEERAKGNILERFSAQQFPDLHSELNLSSLELGDSALYFCASSTRDRVSFGELFFGEGSRLTVL.

The chain joins TRBV7-2 to TRBJ1-2; the D gene is possibly TRBD1 (6 bases). The CDR3 covers 14 residues. Germline CDR1 is SGHTA and CDR2 is FQGNSA. Deletions cut 7 bases from V and 5 bases from J, with 17 bases between. The CDR3 region is CASKGEGHSYGYTF. The CDR3 bases are TGTGCCAGCAAGGGGGAGGGACATAGTTATGGCTACACCTTC.

The chain uses TRBV13 and TRBJ2-1; 11 nucleotides align to TRBD1. Germline CDR1 PRHDT, CDR2 FYEKMQ (reference sequence). The J segment lost 8 bases and the V segment lost 5 bases, leaving 11 bases of the junction unmatched. This CDR3 has 16 amino acids. The DNA for the CDR3 is TGTGCCAGCAGCCTCCGGGACAGGGGGTTTATGGATGAGCAGTTCTTC. Its translation: CASSLRDRGFMDEQFF.

The CDR3 region is CASSPRWAWETQYF. The CDR3 DNA reads TGTGCCAGCAGCCCCCGGTGGGCCTGGGAGACCCAGTACTTC. The genes are TRBV7-2 and TRBJ2-5; D remains ambiguous. The CDR3 consists of 14 residues. The V gene's germline CDR1 is SGHTA and CDR2 FQGNSA. V lost 5 bases and J lost 5, with 15 bases in between.

The chain joins TRBV2 to TRBJ1-3; TRBD1 agrees at 7 bases. The CDR3 consists of 17 residues. The ends lost 3 bases at V and 2 bases at J; junction bases unmatched: 10. Germline values: CDR1 SNHLY, CDR2 FYNNEI. CDR3 sequence: CASSDGSWDRTGNTIYF. The CDR3 DNA sequence: TGTGCCAGCAGTGATGGGTCCTGGGACAGAACTGGAAACACCATATATTTT.

As DNA, the CDR3 is TGTGCCAGCTCACGACAGGCCGGAAAGGAAAAACTGTTTTTT. Amino acid sequence: CASSRQAGKEKLFF. The gene calls are TRBV18 and TRBJ1-4; possibly TRBD1 for D (6 bases). Germline CDR1 KGHSH, CDR2 LQKENI. There are 14 residues in the CDR3. Trimming stripped 4 bases from V and 8 bases from J, with 14 bases between.

The chain couples TRBV7-2 to TRBJ1-1; a weak D match, TRBD1 (6 bases). This CDR3 contains 15 residues. Per germline, CDR1 SGHTA and CDR2 FQGNSA. Trimming took 5 bases from V and 1 from J, leaving 14 bases between them. CDR3 DNA sequence: TGTGCCAGCAGCCCCCCGACAGGAAAGAACACTGAAGCTTTCTTT. Its protein is CASSPPTGKNTEAFF.

The gene calls are TRBV7-2 and TRBJ1-6; TRBD1 aligns across 7 bases. Germline V gene sequence: CDR1 SGHTA, CDR2 FQGNSA. This CDR3 spans 15 amino acids. Trimming took 5 bases from V and 2 from J; bases not matched to a gene: 3. For the CDR3, the DNA is TGTGCCAGCAGCACCGACAGGGCCTATAATTCACCCCTCCACTTT. This sequence encodes CASSTDRAYNSPLHF.

Comments on this clone: The junction does not match germline at one end; this may be a read error. The chain is built from TRBV27 and TRBJ1-2; 12 nucleotides line up with TRBD1. Germline CDR1 reads MNHEY; CDR2 reads SMNVEV (reference sequence). The CDR3 loop spans 14 amino acids. This CDR3 reads CASSVSGTGGGYTF. The CDR3 nucleotides are TGTGCCAGCAGTGTATCCGGGACAGGGGGCGGCTACACCTTC.

The rearrangement joins TRBV28 to TRBJ1-5, with 10 bases aligning to TRBD1. V was clipped by 6 bases and J by 5 bases; unmatched bases: 10. Germline values: CDR1 MDHEN, CDR2 SYDVKM. This CDR3 is built from 16 residues. CDR3 coding DNA: TGTGCCAGCAGGGGAGGAGACAGGGGGCAGGATCAGCCCCAGCATTTT. Its translation: CASRGGDRGQDQPQHF.

The CDR3 protein is CASSQGGGTDTQYF. Written as DNA, the CDR3 is TGTGCCAGCAGCCAAGGCGGGGGTACAGATACGCAGTATTTT. The chain combines TRBV4-2 with TRBJ2-3; 7 bases fit TRBD2. In germline, CDR1 is LGHNA, CDR2 YNFKEQ. Unmatched junction bases numbered 1, after V lost 1 base and J lost 3 bases. This CDR3 has 14 residues.